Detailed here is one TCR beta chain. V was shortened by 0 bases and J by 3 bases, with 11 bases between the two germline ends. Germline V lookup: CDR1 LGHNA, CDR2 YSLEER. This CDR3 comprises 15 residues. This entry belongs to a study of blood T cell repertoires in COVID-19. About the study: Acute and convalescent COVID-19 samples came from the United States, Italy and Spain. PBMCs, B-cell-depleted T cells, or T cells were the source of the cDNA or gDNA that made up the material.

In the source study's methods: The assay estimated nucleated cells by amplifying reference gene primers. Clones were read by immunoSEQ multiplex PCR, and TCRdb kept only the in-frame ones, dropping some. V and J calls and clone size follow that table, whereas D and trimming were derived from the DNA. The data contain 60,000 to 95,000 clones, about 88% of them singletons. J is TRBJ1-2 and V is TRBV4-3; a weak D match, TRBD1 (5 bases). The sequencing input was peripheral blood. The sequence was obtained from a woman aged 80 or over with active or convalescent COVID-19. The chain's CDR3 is CASSQDQGSDYGYTF. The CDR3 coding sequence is TGCGCCAGCAGCCAAGATCAGGGATCGGACTATGGCTACACCTTC.